Listed below are T cell receptor beta chains from one sample, sequenced in a study of cytomegalovirus exposure and HLA in healthy donors. Generated by immunoSEQ multiplex PCR, the TCRdb table keeps only in-frame clones and is missing some. The sample yields 90,000 to 100,000 clones, 76% seen once. Sequenced input: PBMCs. The receptors stem from a woman aged 55-75 years in good health and CMV-seropositive. The CDR3 runs from the conserved cysteine through the conserved F or W. A D gene is named only where the DNA matches it firmly. A row's size may be missing; if present it is once, few, many or a size class.

d_gene: TRBD2; j_gene: TRBJ2-1; abundance: few; v_gene: TRBV4-2; CDR3aa: CASSYGLAIDEQFF; CDR3nt: TGTGCCAGCAGCTACGGACTAGCTATCGATGAGCAGTTCTTC
d_gene: NA; j_gene: TRBJ1-4; abundance: few; v_gene: TRBV15; CDR3aa: CATSRQGGVSLEKLFF; CDR3nt: TGTGCCACCAGCAGGCAGGGAGGGGTGTCGTTAGAAAAACTGTTTTTT
d_gene: NA; j_gene: TRBJ1-1; abundance: NA; v_gene: TRBV7-9; CDR3aa: CSSSQGRTEAFF; CDR3nt: TGTTCCAGCAGCCAGGGCCGCACTGAAGCTTTCTTT
d_gene: NA; j_gene: TRBJ2-5; abundance: NA; v_gene: TRBV18; CDR3aa: CASSPQGSWTQYF; CDR3nt: TGTGCCAGCTCACCCCAGGGTTCGTGGACCCAGTACTTC
d_gene: TRBD2; j_gene: TRBJ2-1; abundance: NA; v_gene: TRBV28; CDR3aa: CASINSGSYNEQFF; CDR3nt: TGTGCCAGCATTAATAGCGGGAGTTACAATGAGCAGTTCTTC
d_gene: NA; j_gene: TRBJ1-1; abundance: once; v_gene: TRBV5-4; CDR3aa: CASSLPGKRTEAFF; CDR3nt: TGTGCCAGCAGCTTGCCCGGGAAAAGAACTGAAGCTTTCTTT
d_gene: TRBD1; j_gene: TRBJ2-2; abundance: NA; v_gene: TRBV2; CDR3aa: CASRNRGTGELFF; CDR3nt: TGTGCCAGCCGAAACAGGGGCACCGGGGAGCTGTTTTTT
d_gene: NA; j_gene: TRBJ2-6; abundance: once; v_gene: TRBV2; CDR3aa: CASREESGANVLTF; CDR3nt: TGTGCCAGCAGGGAGGAGTCTGGGGCCAACGTCCTGACTTTC
d_gene: NA; j_gene: TRBJ2-1; abundance: NA; v_gene: TRBV2; CDR3aa: CASTGSNEQFF; CDR3nt: TGTGCCAGCACAGGGTCCAATGAGCAGTTCTTC
d_gene: TRBD2; j_gene: TRBJ2-2; abundance: NA; v_gene: TRBV2; CDR3aa: CASGTSGLRIGELFF; CDR3nt: TGTGCCAGCGGGACTAGCGGCCTCCGAATAGGGGAGCTGTTTTTT